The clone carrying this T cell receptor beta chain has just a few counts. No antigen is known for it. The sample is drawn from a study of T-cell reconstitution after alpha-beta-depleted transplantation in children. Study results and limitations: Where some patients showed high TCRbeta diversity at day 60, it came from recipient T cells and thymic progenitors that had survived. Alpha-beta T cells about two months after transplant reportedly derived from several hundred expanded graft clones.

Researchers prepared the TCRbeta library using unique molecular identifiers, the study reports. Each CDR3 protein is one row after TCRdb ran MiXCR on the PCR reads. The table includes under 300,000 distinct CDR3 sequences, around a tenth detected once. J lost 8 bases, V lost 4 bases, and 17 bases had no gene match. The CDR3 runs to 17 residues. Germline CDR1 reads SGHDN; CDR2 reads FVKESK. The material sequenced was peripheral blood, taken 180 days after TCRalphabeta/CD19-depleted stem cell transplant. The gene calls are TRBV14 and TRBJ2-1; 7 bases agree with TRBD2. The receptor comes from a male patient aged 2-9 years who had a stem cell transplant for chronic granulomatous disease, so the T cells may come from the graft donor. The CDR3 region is CASSRTPGLLRSYEQFF. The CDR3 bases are TGTGCCAGCAGCCGAACCCCGGGACTACTCAGGTCGTATGAGCAGTTCTTC.